The 8 T cell receptor beta chains below all came from one sample that was sequenced in a study of human T cells and chemical hapten exposure. Indicated time point: healthy volunteer bleed at 6 weeks. Total RNA was extracted from unfractionated whole blood. Each CDR3 protein gets one entry after TCRdb re-called the RACE reads with MiXCR. Of around 47,000 distinct CDR3 sequences in the sample, about 3.7% are singletons; the top ten hold approximately 5%. The specimen was whole blood. Receptor source: a human donor in good health. Some clones in this sample may be carry-over from other donors' samples.

This clonotype came up a few times. This rearrangement joins TRBV28 to TRBJ1-2; D remains unclear. Germline V CDR1 and CDR2: MDHEN, SYDVKM. The CDR3 loop spans 15 amino acids. V lost 6 bases and J lost 0, with 14 bases in between. The CDR3 spells CASSLDPEANYGYTF. The CDR3 bases are TGTGCCAGCAGCTTAGACCCAGAAGCTAACTATGGCTACACCTTC.

This clonotype was seen ten or more times. The V gene is TRBV14, the J gene TRBJ1-6; tentative D call: TRBD1 (5 bases). The CDR3 covers 15 residues. The V end lost 3 bases, the J end lost 5 bases, and 11 bases lay between the germline ends. CDR1 and CDR2 (germline): SGHDN, FVKESK. CDR3 nucleotide sequence: TGTGCCAGCAGCCAGACCAGGGTGGATAATTCACCCCTCCACTTT. This translates into CASSQTRVDNSPLHF.

This clonotype was found many times. The V gene is TRBV7-2, the J gene TRBJ2-7, with TRBD2 as a possible D gene (5 bases). Germline V gene lookup returns CDR1 SGHTA and CDR2 FQGNSA. This CDR3 region has 13 residues. V lost 5 bases and J 2 bases, leaving 10 bases between the germline ends. The CDR3 spells CASSPGLTYEQYF. CDR3 bases: TGTGCCAGCAGCCCTGGACTTACCTACGAGCAGTACTTC.

The sample holds many counts of this clonotype. The chain has TRBV14 and TRBJ2-5; D is possibly TRBD1 or TRBD2 (5 bases each). The CDR3 has 14 amino acids. The germline gives CDR1 SGHDN, CDR2 FVKESK. Between the trimmed V and J ends, which lost 4 bases and 5 bases, there was a span of 14 bases. The DNA of the CDR3 is TGTGCCAGCAGCCTGAGGGGACGCCTGGAGACCCAGTACTTC. Amino acids: CASSLRGRLETQYF.

This clonotype was observed a handful of times. This chain connects TRBV3-1 to TRBJ2-3, with D perhaps given as TRBD1 or TRBD2 (5 bases each). The CDR3 runs 15 residues. With 8 bases removed from V and 2 bases from J, the gap between germline ends came to 17 bases. CDR1 is LGHDT, CDR2 YNNKEL, per germline (reference sequence). As DNA, the CDR3 is TGTGCCAGCGGAGCGAGAAGGGGAGACACAGATACGCAGTATTTT. It is translated as CASGARRGDTDTQYF.

For this clonotype: A much bigger clone sits one base away, suggesting this may be a read error. The chain uses TRBV13 and TRBJ2-5; TRBD2 aligns across 7 bases. CDR3 length equals 14 residues. Per germline, CDR1 PRHDT and CDR2 FYEKMQ (reference sequence). V lost 6 bases and J lost 1; bases outside the gene matches: 5. The CDR3 sequence: CASSLRECQETQYF. The CDR3 region has the DNA TGTGCCAGCAGTCTGCGGGAGTGCCAAGAGACCCAGTACTTC.

The gene calls are TRBV6-1 and TRBJ2-3, with TRBD2 matching 9 bases. Germline values: CDR1 MNHNS, CDR2 SASEGT. The CDR3 is made up of 16 amino acids. With 4 bases clipped from V and 5 bases from J, the junction kept 10 bases outside the gene matches. CDR3 coding DNA: TGTGCCAGCAGTGCGCCGGCGGGAGGGTTGATAGATACGCAGTATTTT. It is translated as CASSAPAGGLIDTQYF.

This clonotype has at least ten counts. This rearrangement joins TRBV7-9 to TRBJ2-7, with 9 nucleotides matching TRBD1. This CDR3 has 15 residues. Trimming at V came to 2 bases and at J to 5 bases, leaving 7 bases not matched to a gene. In germline, CDR1 is SEHNR, CDR2 FQNEAQ (reference sequence). The DNA of the CDR3 is TGTGCCAGCAGCTTACCGGGACAGGGCGTCCACGAGCAGTACTTC. Residues: CASSLPGQGVHEQYF.